Described below is a single T cell receptor beta chain sequence and its context. The antigen is undetermined. This record belongs to a study of response to subunit inactivated influenza vaccine. Via MiXCR, TCRdb re-called the RT-PCR reads, giving one row per CDR3 protein. The sample shows 300,000 to 350,000 distinct CDR3 sequences, 20% to 25% of them seen only once. The study's findings and limits: T cells newly recruited by each seasonal influenza vaccination are few, the authors suggested.

Germline V CDR1 and CDR2: DFQATT, SNEGSKA (reference sequence). The ends were cut back, 2 bases at V and 4 bases at J, with 21 bases in the middle. There are 17 residues in the CDR3. The material was PBMCs from blood, obtained around 22 months after vaccination. This TCR was recovered from a man between 50 and 70 years old who received an inactivated influenza vaccine. The chain is built from TRBV20-1 and TRBJ2-1; D tentatively fits TRBD1 or TRBD2 (6 bases each). The CDR3 loop is CSARINPGASLYNEQFF. CDR3 DNA: TGCAGTGCTAGAATCAATCCGGGGGCCTCACTATACAATGAGCAGTTCTTC.